The subject of this entry is one T cell receptor (beta chain). This sample was taken from a study of blood T cell repertoires in COVID-19. The wider study: Acute-phase and convalescent COVID-19 samples originated in the United States, Italy and Spain. T cells, B-cell-depleted T cells, or PBMCs provided the cDNA or gDNA that served as material.

Seattle's cohort entered during active infection and was followed longitudinally. The germline V and J ends were trimmed by 4 bases and 1 base, with 18 bases remaining between them. In germline, CDR1 is SGHKS, CDR2 YYEKEE (reference sequence). The CDR3 is made up of 17 amino acids. Repertoires were generated with immunoSEQ multiplex PCR, while TCRdb's copy carries only in-frame clones and drops some. The profile covers about 240,000 clones, with 85% appearing a single time and 4% to 6% taken by the ten largest. The clonotype was recovered from a man in his forties or fifties with COVID-19, enrolled during active disease. The chain couples TRBV5-5 to TRBJ2-4; D perhaps matches TRBD2 (5 bases). Material for sequencing was peripheral blood. CDR3 sequence (DNA): TGTGCCAGCAGCCTTCGGACGCCCCCGGGGGCCAAAAACATTCAGTACTTC. Translated, it gives CASSLRTPPGAKNIQYF.